A single sample is the source of the 8 T cell receptor beta chains below, sequenced in a study of regulatory T cells in long-lasting Graves disease. Investigators prepared the TCR beta libraries by applying iRepertoire HTBI primers and Arm-PCR of CDR3 regions. TCRdb called the multiplex PCR reads again in MiXCR, with one record for every CDR3 protein. Here the sample spans roughly 400,000 distinct CDR3 sequences, about 21% being singletons. Time point defined: persistent/refractory GD, antithyroid drugs over 5 years with positive TRAb. Construction of the TCR library relied on RNA isolated from PBMCs. The material was peripheral blood mononuclear cells (PBMCs), obtained when the disease was refractory, from a patient treated with antithyroid drugs. Source of these receptors: a female donor with Graves disease.

Many counts were recorded for this clonotype. The chain joins TRBV10-3 to TRBJ2-7; no clear D. Trimming cost V 6 bases and J 6 bases, with 12 bases left between them. CDR3 length equals 12 residues. Germline V gene sequence: CDR1 ENHRY, CDR2 SYGVKD. This CDR3 reads CAISADGVEQYF. In DNA, the CDR3 is TGTGCCATCAGCGCTGACGGCGTCGAGCAGTACTTC.

This clonotype was counted a few times. This chain links TRBV3-1 with TRBJ2-2; no clear D gene. Germline V gene lookup returns CDR1 LGHDT and CDR2 YNNKEL (reference sequence). This CDR3 is built from 13 residues. V dropped 3 bases and J dropped 3 bases, with 5 bases sitting between them. The CDR3 protein is CASSQRDTGELFF. CDR3 DNA sequence: TGTGCCAGCAGCCAGCGAGACACCGGGGAGCTGTTTTTT.

The chain couples TRBV7-3 to TRBJ2-1; 7 bases fit TRBD1. CDR1 is SGHTA and CDR2 is FQGTGA in the germline V gene. The V and J ends lost 1 base and 7 bases, in that order; junction bases with no gene match: 10. CDR3 length: 16 residues. CDR3 sequence: CASSLRTGTVDNEQFF. CDR3 coding DNA: TGTGCCAGCAGCTTAAGGACCGGGACAGTGGATAATGAGCAGTTCTTC.

This clonotype showed up many times. The chain couples TRBV15 to TRBJ2-2; perhaps TRBD2 as D (6 bases). The CDR3 runs 14 residues. CDR1 and CDR2 from the germline V gene are LNHNV and YYDKDF (reference sequence). Trimming pared 7 bases from V and 5 bases from J, leaving 14 bases between. The CDR3 sequence is CATKGREITGELFF. CDR3 sequence (DNA): TGTGCCACCAAAGGCCGGGAGATAACCGGGGAGCTGTTTTTT.

This clonotype was seen many times. The chain links TRBV19 to TRBJ2-7, with D possibly being TRBD2 (5 bases). The CDR3 totals 14 residues. V lost 6 bases to trimming and J lost 2 bases, with 14 bases between them. CDR1 and CDR2 from the germline V gene are LNHDA and SQIVND (reference sequence). The CDR3 reads CASSLFGLTYEQYF. CDR3 nucleotides: TGTGCCAGTAGCCTCTTCGGACTGACCTACGAGCAGTACTTC.

The CDR3, as DNA: TGCGCCAGCAGCTTGGTTCCAGCGGGAGCATACGAGCAGTACTTC. Amino acid sequence: CASSLVPAGAYEQYF. The chain couples TRBV5-1 to TRBJ2-7; 8 positions match TRBD2. Per the germline V gene, CDR1 is SGHRS and CDR2 is YFSETQ. The CDR3 loop spans 15 amino acids. J lost 4 bases, V lost 0 bases, and 6 bases had no gene match.

This clonotype has more than one count but fewer than ten. The chain uses TRBV20-1 and TRBJ1-5; 8 bases match TRBD1. This CDR3 contains 17 residues. The V gene end was trimmed by 2 bases and the J gene end by 4 bases; junction bases not matched to a gene: 13. Germline V CDR1 and CDR2: DFQATT, SNEGSKA (reference sequence). The CDR3 reads CSARMLGGDRRNQPQHF. CDR3 nucleotides: TGCAGTGCTAGAATGTTGGGGGGGGACAGGCGTAATCAGCCCCAGCATTTT.

This clonotype was counted ten times or more. This chain links TRBV24-1 with TRBJ1-2; 8 bases map to TRBD1. The CDR3 sequence is 13 residues long. With V trimmed by 7 bases and J by 4 bases, 4 bases remained unmatched. CDR1 is KGHDR and CDR2 is SFDVKD in the germline V gene. This CDR3 is CATSRDRSYGYTF. CDR3 DNA sequence: TGTGCCACCAGCAGGGACAGGAGCTATGGCTACACCTTC.